The rows below give T cell receptor beta chains drawn from one sample of a study of T cell repertoires in cytomegalovirus infection. TCRdb reprocessed the reads via MiXCR and lists one record per CDR3 protein. The sample includes about 140,000 distinct CDR3 sequences, roughly 6% of them seen just once. The sample taken for sequencing was PBMCs. All receptors come from a human donor in good health (CMV status not recorded). Some clones in this sample may be carry-over from other donors' samples. The CDR3 runs from the conserved cysteine through the conserved F or W. Fields, in order: clone size, J gene, V gene, D gene, CDR3 DNA, CDR3 protein. D genes are given only for firm matches. Clone size is stated in some rows and not others, as once, few, many or a class when expanded.

few	TRBJ2-5	TRBV15	TRBD1	TGTGCCACCAGCAGAGATCGGGACAGCGAAGGAGAGACCCAGTACTTC	CATSRDRDSEGETQYF
many	TRBJ2-3	TRBV10-3	TRBD2	TGTGCCATCAGTGAGTCCGGGGGGGCCGCCGATACGCAGTATTTT	CAISESGGAADTQYF
many	TRBJ2-1	TRBV7-2	-	TGTGCCAGCAGCCCAGCCCCCCGGGGGACTTACAATGAGCAGTTCTTC	CASSPAPRGTYNEQFF
many	TRBJ2-5	TRBV7-2	-	TGTGCCAGCAGCTTAGGGCCGGAAGAGACCCAGTACTTC	CASSLGPEETQYF
many	TRBJ1-1	TRBV7-9	-	TGTGCCAGCAGCTTTGCAGGGAACACTGAAGCTTTCTTT	CASSFAGNTEAFF
many	TRBJ1-2	TRBV2	-	TGTGCCAGCAGTGAAGCGGGCATTTCGGGGGAAAATGGCTACACCTTC	CASSEAGISGENGYTF
many	TRBJ1-2	TRBV28	-	TGTGCCAGCAGTTCCGCGATGGTCCAACTTGGCTACACCTTC	CASSSAMVQLGYTF
many	TRBJ2-3	TRBV7-2	TRBD2	TGTGCCAGCAGCTTGTCTAGCGGGGGCCTCACAGATACGCAGTATTTT	CASSLSSGGLTDTQYF
many	TRBJ1-3	TRBV7-2	TRBD1	TGTGCCAGCAGCCGGGACAGAGTCTCTGGAAACACCATATATTTT	CASSRDRVSGNTIYF
-	TRBJ1-2	TRBV3-1	TRBD1	TGTGCCAGCAGCCAAGACGGGCGGGACAGGGCACGTGATGGCTACACCTTC	CASSQDGRDRARDGYTF
many	TRBJ1-2	TRBV6-6	-	TGTGCCAGCAGTTACCTCCTGGACCGTGAGCCTTATGGCTACACCTTC	CASSYLLDREPYGYTF
many	TRBJ1-1	TRBV7-9	-	TGTGCCAGCAGCTTAGGCGGGGAAGGAGGACCCACTGAAGCTTTCTTT	CASSLGGEGGPTEAFF
-	TRBJ1-4	TRBV29-1	TRBD1	TGCAGCGTTGAAGGTGGAGGGGACAGTGAAAAACTGTTTTTT	CSVEGGGDSEKLFF
-	TRBJ1-2	TRBV19	TRBD1	TGTGCCAGTAGTACTGACAGGGTCAACTATGGCTACACCTTC	CASSTDRVNYGYTF
few	TRBJ1-2	TRBV20-1	-	TGCAGTGCTGGACACATCCGCTATGGCTACACCTTC	CSAGHIRYGYTF
many	TRBJ2-3	TRBV7-2	-	TGTGCCAGCAGCCCGACGGGACTGGGCACAGATACGCAGTATTTT	CASSPTGLGTDTQYF
many	TRBJ2-7	TRBV11-2	-	TGTGCCAGCAGCTTAGTTTCTGGGAACGAGCAGTACTTC	CASSLVSGNEQYF
many	TRBJ2-7	TRBV12-3/TRBV12-4	-	TGTGCCAGCAGTTCCCCCATGGCCCTGGACTACGAGCAGTACTTC	CASSSPMALDYEQYF
many	TRBJ2-4	TRBV27	TRBD1	TGTGCCAGCAGCGAAACTGGGACAGCCAGTCTCCTAGCCAAAAACATTCAGTACTTC	CASSETGTASLLAKNIQYF
many	TRBJ2-6	TRBV7-9	-	TGTGCCAGCAGCCCACCGTTGGGATCTGGGGCCAACGTCCTGACTTTC	CASSPPLGSGANVLTF
many	TRBJ1-5	TRBV6-2/TRBV6-3	-	TGTGCCAGCAGTTACCTTAAGGGGAATCAGCCCCAGCATTTT	CASSYLKGNQPQHF
many	TRBJ1-1	TRBV12-5	-	TGTGCTAGTGCCGGGGAACCCGGCGCTGAAGCTTTCTTT	CASAGEPGAEAFF
-	TRBJ1-2	TRBV12-3/TRBV12-4	-	TGTGCCAGCAGCCGGGACGCCTATGGCTACACCTTC	CASSRDAYGYTF
many	TRBJ1-6	TRBV28	-	TGTGCCAGCTGTGTGCGGGGATCCTATAATTCACCCCTCCACTTT	CASCVRGSYNSPLHF
many	TRBJ2-1	TRBV19	-	TGTGCCAGTAGTAAGGGTTGGGATGCGGTATACAATGAGCAGTTCTTC	CASSKGWDAVYNEQFF
-	TRBJ2-6	TRBV5-1	TRBD2	TGCGCCAGCAGATCCGAGCGGGGGGTCAATAACCCTCGGTCCGGGGCCAACGTCCTGACTTTC	CASRSERGVNNPRSGANVLTF
many	TRBJ2-5	TRBV20-1	-	TGCACCCTCACCCGGGGCGAGACCCAGTACTTC	CTLTRGETQYF
many	TRBJ1-1	TRBV29-1	TRBD1	TGCAGCGGGGGCTGGACAGGACATGGGAGGATGAACACTGAAGCTTTCTTT	CSGGWTGHGRMNTEAFF
few	TRBJ1-1	TRBV4-1	-	TGCGCCAGCAGCCAAGTGGGTTGGGGGGGAAACAAAGCTTTCTTT	CASSQVGWGGNKAFF
many	TRBJ2-1	TRBV7-3	-	TGTGCCAGCAGCTTAAATTGGGGAGGCAATGAGCAGTTCTTC	CASSLNWGGNEQFF
-	TRBJ1-1	TRBV19	-	TGTGCCAGTAGTATGGCGTCTCGGACTGAAGCTTTCTTT	CASSMASRTEAFF
many	TRBJ1-2	TRBV7-9	TRBD1	TGTGCCAGCAGTCACCGGGACAGGCATACCTATGGCTACACCTTC	CASSHRDRHTYGYTF
many	TRBJ1-2	TRBV11-2	-	TGTGCCAGCAGCCCTGGGGGGTTGTCGGGCTATGGCTACACCTTC	CASSPGGLSGYGYTF
many	TRBJ2-3	TRBV5-5	-	TGTGCCAGCAGCTTACAGGGCGAAGATACGCAGTATTTT	CASSLQGEDTQYF
-	TRBJ1-1	TRBV6-6	-	TGTGCCAGCAGTTACAAGGGAGAAGGGACTGAAGCTTTCTTT	CASSYKGEGTEAFF
many	TRBJ1-1	TRBV7-2	-	TGTGCCAGCAGCTTAAAGCCCCCCCAGGCTGAAGCTTTCTTT	CASSLKPPQAEAFF
few	TRBJ1-1	TRBV19	-	TGTGCCAGTAGGCCCTGGGAGGATGCGTCCAACACTGAAGCTTTCTTT	CASRPWEDASNTEAFF
many	TRBJ1-5	TRBV6-2/TRBV6-3	-	TGTGCCAGCAGTTACCCCCCGACAGGATCTGGTCAGCCCCAGCATTTT	CASSYPPTGSGQPQHF
many	TRBJ2-2	TRBV10-2	TRBD1	TGCGCCAGCAGTGACCCAAACAGGGGAAACACCGGGGAGCTGTTTTTT	CASSDPNRGNTGELFF
many	TRBJ2-1	TRBV20-1	-	TGCAGTGCTAGCGGACTGACAGGTAACTCCTACAATGAGCAGTTCTTC	CSASGLTGNSYNEQFF
many	TRBJ2-7	TRBV20-1	TRBD1	TGCAGTGCCGCAGGGACAGAGACTCACGAGCAGTACTTC	CSAAGTETHEQYF
-	TRBJ2-2	TRBV5-1	-	TGCGCCAGCAGCCGGACAGTGGGCGGGGAGCTGTTTTTT	CASSRTVGGELFF
many	TRBJ2-1	TRBV7-2	-	TGTGCCAGCAGCGCTGACAGGCCCCACGAGCAGTTCTTC	CASSADRPHEQFF
once	TRBJ2-3	TRBV5-1	TRBD2	TGCGCCAGCAGCCCCCGCGGGGGGATGGCGCCCGAAGATACGCAGTATTTT	CASSPRGGMAPEDTQYF
many	TRBJ1-5	TRBV2	TRBD1	TGTGCCAGCACGGGACAGGGGGTCGGTCAGCCCCAGCATTTT	CASTGQGVGQPQHF
many	TRBJ2-3	TRBV5-1	TRBD2	TGCGCCAGCAGCGACGCGGGGGGGCTCGCAGATACGCAGTATTTT	CASSDAGGLADTQYF
many	TRBJ1-1	TRBV7-8	TRBD1	TGTGCCAGCAGCTTAGCGGACAGGGGAGGTTACACTGAAGCTTTCTTT	CASSLADRGGYTEAFF
many	TRBJ2-2	TRBV29-1	-	TGCAGCGTCGGTCATGGGCTGAACACCGGGGAGCTGTTTTTT	CSVGHGLNTGELFF
few	TRBJ2-7	TRBV20-1	TRBD1	TGCAGTGCTAGAGTAATAGGGACAGGGACGTACGACTACGAGCAGTACTTC	CSARVIGTGTYDYEQYF
many	TRBJ2-7	TRBV20-1	-	TGCAGTGCTCGCCAATTTCCGGAGCTAAGCGAGCAGTACTTC	CSARQFPELSEQYF
many	TRBJ2-7	TRBV7-2	TRBD1	TGTGCCAGCAGTAAGACGGGACAGGGCATCCACGAGCAGTACTTC	CASSKTGQGIHEQYF
many	TRBJ1-5	TRBV7-8	TRBD1	TGTGCCAGCAGCTTACTTGCAGGGGGCGTAGGGAATCAGCCCCAGCATTTT	CASSLLAGGVGNQPQHF